One and the same sample provided the 5 T cell receptor beta chains below, sequenced in a study of OX40 agonist ivuxolimab in advanced cancers. Profiled with immunoSEQ multiplex PCR; TCRdb holds only in-frame clones, not every one. The profile shows about 82,000 clones, roughly 90% of them singletons. The input for sequencing was CD4+ or CD8+ T cells sorted from blood, taken in a trial of the OX40 agonist ivuxolimab. The receptors originated from an adult with an advanced solid tumor such as melanoma, head and neck, liver or kidney cancer.

This chain joins TRBV6-4 and TRBJ2-7; D is possibly TRBD2 (6 bases). Germline-derived CDR1 and CDR2 are MRHNA and SNTAGT. V lost 0 bases and J 2 bases, leaving 14 bases between the germline ends. This CDR3 is 16 amino acids long. CDR3 residues: CASSDSIGGNPYEQYF. CDR3 nucleotide sequence: TGTGCCAGCAGTGACTCGATTGGGGGGAATCCCTACGAGCAGTACTTC.

This chain connects TRBV2 to TRBJ1-1; D is ambiguous. CDR3 size: 14 residues. V lost 6 bases and J 0 bases, leaving 11 bases between the germline ends. Per the germline V gene, CDR1 is SNHLY and CDR2 is FYNNEI. In DNA, the CDR3 is TGTGCCAGCAGCCTCTGGCAGTTGAACACTGAAGCTTTCTTT. Translation gives CASSLWQLNTEAFF.

This clone showed up just once. The chain links TRBV10-3 to TRBJ2-6, with TRBD1 identical over 12 bases. The CDR3 runs to 19 residues. Unmatched junction bases numbered 6, after V lost 3 bases and J lost 0 bases. Per germline, CDR1 ENHRY and CDR2 SYGVKD. The CDR3 DNA sequence: TGTGCCATCAGTGAATTCTGGGACAGGGGGCCCTCTGGGGCCAACGTCCTGACTTTC. Translation gives CAISEFWDRGPSGANVLTF.

The chain couples TRBV11-2 to TRBJ2-3, with 8 bases identical to TRBD2. The CDR3 covers 16 residues. Germline CDR1 reads SGHAT; CDR2 reads FQNNGV. Trimming took 5 bases from V and 4 from J; bases not matched to a gene: 11. CDR3 nucleotides: TGTGCCAGCAGCCGCCCCCAGGGGACTAGTCCAGATACGCAGTATTTT. Protein sequence: CASSRPQGTSPDTQYF.

The chain is built from TRBV5-6 and TRBJ2-3; D ambiguous. Germline V gives CDR1 SGHDT, CDR2 YYEEEE. Trimming took off 0 bases at V and 4 bases at J, with 6 bases between the two ends. The CDR3 totals 13 residues. CDR3 bases: TGTGCCAGCAGCTTGGGGTCGGCAGATACGCAGTATTTT. Translated: CASSLGSADTQYF.